This entry lists 28 T cell receptor beta chains sequenced from one sample in a study of tumor-infiltrating lymphocytes in localized non-small cell lung cancer. The repertoire was sequenced with immunoSEQ multiplex PCR; TCRdb's copy has only in-frame clones and lacks some. Of 13,000 to 15,000 clones in the sample, approximately 71% were seen once. The sample consisted of uninvolved lung tissue not adjacent to the tumor. These receptors originate from a human donor with non-small cell lung cancer.

The chain links TRBV29-1 to TRBJ1-1, with TRBD1 as a possible D gene (6 bases). This CDR3 contains 12 residues. V was cut by 7 bases and J by 1 base, with 10 bases left in between. Germline V CDR1 and CDR2: SQVTM, ANQGSEA. The CDR3 spells CSAEQGNTEAFF. CDR3 bases: TGCAGCGCAGAACAGGGGAACACTGAAGCTTTCTTT.

The chain joins TRBV5-1 to TRBJ2-1; 11 bases are a match to TRBD1. The J segment lost 3 bases and the V segment lost 2 bases, leaving 1 base of the junction unmatched. The germline CDR1 and CDR2 sequences are SGHRS and YFSETQ. The CDR3 runs 15 residues. CDR3 in amino acids: CASSFGTGGYNEQFF. The CDR3 nucleotides read TGCGCCAGCAGCTTCGGGACAGGGGGCTACAATGAGCAGTTCTTC.

By share, this clone ranks as medium-sized (0.01 to 0.1%). The gene calls are TRBV2 and TRBJ2-1, with D possibly matching TRBD2 (6 bases). The CDR3 length is 15 residues. Looked up from germline, CDR1 is SNHLY and CDR2 is FYNNEI. V was clipped by 3 bases and J by 7 bases, with 16 bases between them. CDR3 protein: CASSDTGGMGNEQFF. CDR3 in DNA: TGTGCCAGCAGTGATACGGGCGGGATGGGGAATGAGCAGTTCTTC.

The chain is built from TRBV7-2 and TRBJ1-2; D is unclear. Germline V gene lookup returns CDR1 SGHTA and CDR2 FQGNSA. V was clipped by 1 base and J by 3 bases, with 12 bases between them. The length of the CDR3 is 15 residues. This CDR3 reads CASSLGVSRYYGYTF. DNA for the CDR3: TGTGCCAGCAGCTTAGGGGTCAGTCGATACTATGGCTACACCTTC.

V and J are TRBV4-3 and TRBJ2-2; the match to TRBD2 covers 9 bases. Germline trimming cut 0 bases from V and 6 bases from J; bases unmatched to any gene: 11. Germline CDR1 and CDR2: LGHNA and YSLEER. The CDR3 sequence is 18 residues long. For the CDR3, the DNA is TGCGCCAGCAGCCAAGAGCCGTGGACTAGCGCGAGCCCCGGGGAGCTGTTTTTT. Translated: CASSQEPWTSASPGELFF.

This chain links TRBV9 with TRBJ2-1; TRBD1 aligns across 7 bases. The CDR3 has 16 residues. J gave up 0 bases and V 4 bases, and 7 bases lay outside the gene matches. Germline V gives CDR1 SGDLS, CDR2 YYNGEE. CDR3 nucleotides: TGTGCCAGCAGCCGCCTCGGGGACAGCTCCTACAATGAGCAGTTCTTC. Amino acids: CASSRLGDSSYNEQFF. The whole variable domain, filled in from reference TRBV9 and TRBJ2-1, reads DSGVTQTPKHLITATGQRVTLRCSPRSGDLSVYWYQQSLDQGLQFLIQYYNGEERAKGNILERFSAQQFPDLHSELNLSSLELGDSALYFCASSRLGDSSYNEQFFGPGTRLTVL.

This chain links TRBV4-1 with TRBJ1-5; no clear D gene. The CDR3 contains 12 residues. Germline V lookup: CDR1 MGHRA, CDR2 YSYEKL. Between the trimmed V and J ends, which lost 2 bases and 3 bases, there was a span of 2 bases. Written as DNA, the CDR3 is TGCGCCAGCAGCCAACACAATCAGCCCCAGCATTTT. Encoded protein: CASSQHNQPQHF.

The chain links TRBV6-5 to TRBJ1-1, with D tentatively TRBD1 (6 bases). Germline loops: CDR1 MNHEY, CDR2 SVGAGI. The CDR3 is made up of 12 amino acids. Trimming shortened V by 11 bases and J by 3 bases, and 13 bases separated the two germline ends. The CDR3 nucleotides are TGTGCCCCGGATAGGGGGTACACTGAAGCTTTCTTT. As protein: CAPDRGYTEAFF.

The chain employs TRBV29-1 and TRBJ1-2; D is unresolved. Germline V gene data show CDR1 as SQVTM and CDR2 as ANQGSEA. The V end was cut by 7 bases, the J end by 2 bases, with 14 bases between. This CDR3 has 13 residues. CDR3 region: CSAGPGSNYGYTF. In DNA form, the CDR3 reads TGCAGCGCCGGACCCGGGAGCAACTATGGCTACACCTTC.

This chain's CDR3 is CASSLYRGRGYTF. CDR3 bases: TGTGCCAGCAGTTTATATCGAGGGCGCGGCTACACCTTC. The chain links TRBV28 to TRBJ1-2; D unclear. V lost 1 base to trimming and J lost 8 bases, with 11 bases between them. The V gene's germline CDR1 is MDHEN and CDR2 SYDVKM. This CDR3 contains 13 residues.

This sequence joins TRBV2 and TRBJ1-2; 7 bases fit TRBD1. V shed 5 bases, J shed 3 bases, and the junction held 9 bases outside the gene matches. The length of the CDR3 is 15 residues. The germline gives CDR1 SNHLY, CDR2 FYNNEI. In DNA form, the CDR3 reads TGTGCCAGCAGTACGACAGGGATGAGGGACTATGGCTACACCTTC. Protein product: CASSTTGMRDYGYTF.

The gene calls are TRBV4-1 and TRBJ2-1; no reliable D call. Germline CDR1 is MGHRA and CDR2 is YSYEKL. Trimming pared 0 bases from V and 13 bases from J, leaving 10 bases between. The CDR3 extends over 12 amino acids. CDR3 in DNA: TGCGCCAGCAGCCAAGATCGGCGGCACCAGTTCTTC. Translation: CASSQDRRHQFF.

The J gene is TRBJ1-4, the V gene TRBV6-1; D is possibly TRBD1 (5 bases). This CDR3 has 15 residues. Germline CDR1 is MNHNS and CDR2 is SASEGT. Trimming removed 1 base from V and 8 bases from J, with 14 bases in between. The CDR3 DNA is TGTGCCAGCAGTGAAGGGGGACCCCAGGCCGAAAAACTGTTTTTT. It specifies CASSEGGPQAEKLFF.

This chain uses TRBV5-8 with TRBJ2-3, with D possibly TRBD1 on 7 matching bases. CDR1 and CDR2 from the germline V gene are SGHTS and YDEGEE. This CDR3 is built from 15 residues. V lost 3 bases and J 6 bases, leaving 17 bases between the germline ends. The CDR3 coding sequence is TGTGCCAGCAGCTCGAGGGACAGAGGGGGGGATACGCAGTATTTT. Protein sequence: CASSSRDRGGDTQYF.

The V and J genes are TRBV27 and TRBJ1-1, with unresolved D. This CDR3 comprises 14 residues. Trimming took off 0 bases at V and 0 bases at J, with 5 bases between the two ends. Germline assignment: CDR1 MNHEY and CDR2 SMNVEV (reference sequence). The CDR3: CASSLSSMNTEAFF. The CDR3 DNA is TGTGCCAGCAGTTTATCGTCCATGAACACTGAAGCTTTCTTT.

The chain combines TRBV30 with TRBJ2-1; D is possibly TRBD2 (6 bases). The CDR3 extends over 14 amino acids. The germline V gene has CDR1 GTSNPN and CDR2 SVGIG (reference sequence). V gave up 0 bases and J gave up 4 bases, with 10 bases separating them. The CDR3 sequence is CAWSVPGEYNEQFF. As DNA, the CDR3 is TGTGCCTGGAGTGTACCGGGGGAATACAATGAGCAGTTCTTC.

The gene calls are TRBV5-1 and TRBJ1-4, with 7 bases lining up with TRBD1. The ends lost 4 bases at V and 7 bases at J; junction bases unmatched: 7. The CDR3 extends over 14 amino acids. Germline V gene lookup returns CDR1 SGHRS and CDR2 YFSETQ. CDR3 amino acids: CASSPQGGSEKLFF. CDR3 in DNA: TGCGCCAGCAGCCCCCAGGGGGGGAGTGAAAAACTGTTTTTT.

The chain has TRBV6-1 and TRBJ1-2; weak D call: TRBD1 (6 bases). The CDR3 consists of 15 residues. Germline V gene lookup returns CDR1 MNHNS and CDR2 SASEGT. The V and J ends lost 5 bases and 8 bases respectively, with 21 bases between them. CDR3 in DNA: TGTGCCAGCAGTCCGGTCTTCACAGGGTCGTTCGGCTACACCTTC. Amino acids: CASSPVFTGSFGYTF.

A few counts support this clone. This rearrangement joins TRBV27 to TRBJ1-5; 8 positions agree with TRBD1. Germline loops: CDR1 MNHEY, CDR2 SMNVEV (reference sequence). Germline trimming cut 1 base from V and 8 bases from J; bases unmatched to any gene: 13. The CDR3 loop spans 17 amino acids. The CDR3 here is CASSLLAGGRGLKPQHF. The CDR3 nucleotides are TGTGCCAGCAGTTTATTAGCAGGGGGCAGGGGGCTCAAGCCCCAGCATTTT.

This clone was counted only a few times. The rearrangement links TRBV4-2 to TRBJ1-2; the match to TRBD1 covers 8 bases. CDR3 length equals 16 residues. The J segment lost 8 bases and the V segment lost 1 base, leaving 12 bases of the junction unmatched. The V gene's germline CDR1 is LGHNA and CDR2 YNFKEQ. The CDR3 reads CASSQGGGQGAYGYTF. The CDR3 nucleotides read TGTGCCAGCAGCCAAGGTGGCGGGCAGGGGGCATACGGCTACACCTTC.

This clone was seen more than once but under ten times. The gene calls are TRBV28 and TRBJ1-5; D is undetermined. Germline CDR1 MDHEN, CDR2 SYDVKM. Trimming left V 4 bases short and J 0 bases short, with 13 bases between. The CDR3 is 16 residues long. CDR3 in amino acids: CASSSLAENSNQPQHF. CDR3 DNA: TGTGCCAGCAGTTCCTTGGCGGAGAATAGCAATCAGCCCCAGCATTTT.

V usage is TRBV6-5 and J usage is TRBJ1-2, with no clear D. The CDR3 covers 15 residues. V dropped 6 bases and J dropped 5 bases, with 19 bases sitting between them. Germline V CDR1 and CDR2: MNHEY, SVGAGI. The CDR3 nucleotides are TGTGCCAGCAGCGCATATGCGGCACGGGAGTATGGCTACACCTTC. It translates to CASSAYAAREYGYTF.

The V gene is TRBV5-6, the J gene TRBJ2-7, with D possibly matching TRBD1 (5 bases). The CDR3 extends over 13 amino acids. Trimming cost V 4 bases and J 6 bases, with 14 bases left between them. Looked up from germline, CDR1 is SGHDT and CDR2 is YYEEEE. The CDR3 spells CASSRAREGEQYF. CDR3 sequence (DNA): TGTGCCAGCAGCCGGGCCAGGGAAGGCGAGCAGTACTTC.

This clone has only a few counts. The chain carries TRBV23-1 and TRBJ2-7; tentatively, D is TRBD1 (8 bases). TRBV23-1 is identified as an open reading frame with a role that is uncertain. V gave up 8 bases and J gave up 6 bases, with 14 bases separating them. The CDR3 contains 12 residues. CDR3: CASPTGGGEQYV. The CDR3 coding sequence is TGCGCCAGCCCCACAGGGGGGGGCGAGCAGTACGTC.

This clone came up a few times. As DNA, the CDR3 is TGTGCCAGCAGGGCCCCGCGAGGGGGCTGGGAGACCCAGTACTTC. Translated: CASRAPRGGWETQYF. The J gene is TRBJ2-5, the V gene TRBV6-1; 7 positions agree with TRBD1. The CDR3 is 15 residues long. In germline, CDR1 is MNHNS, CDR2 SASEGT. V lost 6 bases, J lost 5 bases, and 12 bases stayed unmatched.

The CDR3 protein is CASSLQSPPGEQFF. In DNA, the CDR3 is TGTGCCAGCAGCCTACAAAGCCCTCCCGGTGAGCAGTTCTTC. This chain joins TRBV7-3 and TRBJ2-1, with no clear D. The germline V gene has CDR1 SGHTA and CDR2 FQGTGA. The length of the CDR3 is 14 residues. V lost 5 bases and J lost 9, with 17 bases in between.

This clone was detected once. The chain employs TRBV11-2 and TRBJ1-4; D gene ambiguous. The CDR3 length is 15 residues. Per the germline V gene, CDR1 is SGHAT and CDR2 is FQNNGV. With 0 bases removed from V and 0 bases from J, the gap between germline ends came to 5 bases. In nucleotides, the CDR3 is TGTGCCAGCAGCTTAGACAGTGCAACTAATGAAAAACTGTTTTTT. Translated, it gives CASSLDSATNEKLFF.

The gene calls are TRBV19 and TRBJ2-2, with D maybe TRBD2 (6 bases). This CDR3 is built from 16 residues. V was clipped by 5 bases and J by 1 base, with 14 bases between them. Germline V gene lookup returns CDR1 LNHDA and CDR2 SQIVND (reference sequence). The CDR3 DNA is TGTGCCAGTAGTCACCTCCTGCGGGGGAACACCGGGGAGCTGTTTTTT. Translating gives CASSHLLRGNTGELFF.